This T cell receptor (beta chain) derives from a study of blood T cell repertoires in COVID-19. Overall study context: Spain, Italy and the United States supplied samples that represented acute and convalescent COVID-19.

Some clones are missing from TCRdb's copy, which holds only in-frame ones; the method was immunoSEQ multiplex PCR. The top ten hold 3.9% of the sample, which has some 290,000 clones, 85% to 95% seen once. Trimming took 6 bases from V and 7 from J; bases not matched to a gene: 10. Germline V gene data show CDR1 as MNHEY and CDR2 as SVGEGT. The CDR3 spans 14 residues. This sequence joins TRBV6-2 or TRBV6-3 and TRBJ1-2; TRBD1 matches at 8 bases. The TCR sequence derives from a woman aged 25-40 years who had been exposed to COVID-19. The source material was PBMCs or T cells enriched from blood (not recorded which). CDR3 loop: CASSPDRGLSGYTF. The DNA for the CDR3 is TGTGCCAGCAGCCCCGACAGGGGCCTGAGTGGCTACACCTTC.